This TCR beta chain was sequenced during a study of T cell repertoires in cytomegalovirus infection. V lost 7 bases to trimming and J lost 6 bases; unmatched junction nucleotides: 3. Germline lookup yields CDR1 SNHLY and CDR2 FYNNEI. The CDR3 is 12 residues long. From the reads, TCRdb called clonotypes with MiXCR, one entry per CDR3 protein. The sample carries 680,000 or so distinct CDR3 sequences, 30% to 40% recorded once. This clonotype showed up just a few times. Its target is not known. The origin of this receptor is a human donor in good health (CMV status not recorded). Some clones in this sample may be carry-over from other donors' samples. The sequenced sample was cultured PBMCs, obtained from culture after CMV antigen stimulation. The J gene is TRBJ1-1, the V gene TRBV2, with 9 positions matching TRBD1. Written as DNA, the CDR3 is TGTGCCAGCAAGGACAGGGGCCCTGAAGCTTTCTTT. Translating it yields CASKDRGPEAFF.